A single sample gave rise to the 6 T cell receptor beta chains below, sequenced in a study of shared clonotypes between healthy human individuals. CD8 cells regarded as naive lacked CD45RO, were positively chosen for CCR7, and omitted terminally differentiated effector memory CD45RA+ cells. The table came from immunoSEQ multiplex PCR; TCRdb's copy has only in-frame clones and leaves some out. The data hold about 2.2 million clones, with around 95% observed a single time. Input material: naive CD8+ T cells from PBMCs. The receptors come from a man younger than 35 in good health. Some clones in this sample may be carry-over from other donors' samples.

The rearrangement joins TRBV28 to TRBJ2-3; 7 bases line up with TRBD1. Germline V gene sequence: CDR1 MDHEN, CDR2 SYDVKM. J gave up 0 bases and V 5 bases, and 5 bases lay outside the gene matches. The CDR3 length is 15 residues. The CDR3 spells CASSTRQGSTDTQYF. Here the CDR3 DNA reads TGTGCCAGCAGTACCAGACAGGGAAGCACAGATACGCAGTATTTT.

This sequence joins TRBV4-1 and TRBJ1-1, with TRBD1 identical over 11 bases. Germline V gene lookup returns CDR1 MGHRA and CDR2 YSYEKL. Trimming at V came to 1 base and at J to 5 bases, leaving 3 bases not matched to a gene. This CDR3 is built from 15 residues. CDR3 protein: CASSQGGQGGTEAFF. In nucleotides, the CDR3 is TGCGCCAGCAGCCAAGGGGGACAGGGGGGTACTGAAGCTTTCTTT.

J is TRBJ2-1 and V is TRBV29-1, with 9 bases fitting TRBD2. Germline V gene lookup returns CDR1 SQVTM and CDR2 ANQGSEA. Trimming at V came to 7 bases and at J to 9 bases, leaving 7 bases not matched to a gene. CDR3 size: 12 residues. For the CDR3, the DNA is TGCAGCGCCCTCGCGGGGGGGGGTGAGCAGTTCTTC. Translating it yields CSALAGGGEQFF.

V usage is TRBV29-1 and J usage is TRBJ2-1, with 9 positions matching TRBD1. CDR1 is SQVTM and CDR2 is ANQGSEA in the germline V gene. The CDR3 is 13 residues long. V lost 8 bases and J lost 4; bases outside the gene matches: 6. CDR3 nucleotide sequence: TGCAGCTGTAACAGGGGGCCGTACAATGAGCAGTTCTTC. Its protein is CSCNRGPYNEQFF.

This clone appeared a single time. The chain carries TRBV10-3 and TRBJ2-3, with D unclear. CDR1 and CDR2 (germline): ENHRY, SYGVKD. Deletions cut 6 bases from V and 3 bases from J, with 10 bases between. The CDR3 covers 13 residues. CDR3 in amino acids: CAIRVDVTDTQYF. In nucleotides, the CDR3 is TGTGCCATCAGGGTGGATGTGACAGATACGCAGTATTTT.

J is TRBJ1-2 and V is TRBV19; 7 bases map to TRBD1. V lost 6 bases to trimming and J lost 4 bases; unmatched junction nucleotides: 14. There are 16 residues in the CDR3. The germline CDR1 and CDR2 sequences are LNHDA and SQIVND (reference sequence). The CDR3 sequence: CASSDFREGASYGYTF. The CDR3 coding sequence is TGTGCCAGTAGCGATTTTCGTGAGGGGGCATCCTATGGCTACACCTTC.